This TCR beta chain was obtained from a study of control samples from healthy donors and cancer patients. Germline V CDR1 and CDR2: SEHNR, FQNEAQ (reference sequence). The CDR3 has 16 amino acids. Trimming took 4 bases from V and 0 from J; bases not matched to a gene: 8. Clones were sequenced by immunoSEQ multiplex PCR, and TCRdb holds only the in-frame ones, with some missing. The table lists about 160,000 clones, 94% of them singletons. For this clone: Within the sample, other DNA sequences also encode this same CDR3.

The V call is TRBV7-9, the J call TRBJ2-7; 8 positions agree with TRBD1. Sequenced material: blood. The clonotype was recovered from a woman in her forties in good health. The CDR3: CASSYPRDRSSYEQYF. As DNA, the CDR3 is TGTGCCAGCAGCTACCCCCGGGACAGGAGCTCCTACGAGCAGTACTTC.